These 13 T cell receptor beta chains came from one sample sequenced in a study of regulatory T cells in long-lasting Graves disease (dated by TCRdb to the early 2020s). The method behind the library was multiplex PCR. Data came from an Illumina HiSeq 4000. TCR beta libraries were built with iRepertoire HTBI primers and Arm-PCR amplification of CDR3 regions. TCRdb reprocessing: public reads trimmed at Q25 with fastp, clones called with MiXCR, in-frame beta chains kept. Each entry is one CDR3 protein sequence, shown with its most common DNA and genes. The sample records some 220,000 distinct CDR3 sequences, roughly 19% of which are singletons. Roughly 10% of the sample lies in the top ten. The time point label, read with the paper, signifies: newly diagnosed GD, antithyroid drugs for less than 3 months. For both TCR sequencing and RNA sequencing, RNA was extracted from PBMCs in TRIzol. The sample was also linked to a second study, of T cells in Graves' hyperthyroidism and ophthalmopathy.

Here the sequenced sample was peripheral blood mononuclear cells (PBMCs), taken at new diagnosis, from a patient treated with antithyroid drugs. Every receptor here comes from a woman under 40 with Graves disease. Donor details come from another sample of the same person, matched by shared clones.

Here the CDR3 reads CSARVRQLDYNSPLHF. The CDR3 DNA follows: TGCAGTGCTAGAGTACGGCAGCTCGACTATAATTCACCCCTCCACTTT. This sequence joins TRBV20-1 and TRBJ1-6; the D is unclear. From germline, CDR1 is DFQATT and CDR2 SNEGSKA (reference sequence). V lost 1 base to trimming and J lost 3 bases, with 13 bases between them. The length of the CDR3 is 16 residues.

At least ten counts were recorded for this clonotype. The V gene is TRBV5-4, the J gene TRBJ2-7, with 9 positions matching TRBD1. CDR1 is SGHNT and CDR2 is YYREEE in the germline V gene (reference sequence). The CDR3 totals 16 residues. After removal of 1 base from V and 3 bases from J, the junction contained 8 bases not matched to a gene. The CDR3 DNA is TGTGCCAGCAGCTTGCCCCGGACAGGGGTCGACTACGAGCAGTACTTC. Translating gives CASSLPRTGVDYEQYF.

This clonotype was observed at least ten times. The chain joins TRBV7-8 to TRBJ1-1; the D is unclear. The CDR3 covers 13 residues. Looked up from germline, CDR1 is SGHVS and CDR2 is FQNEAQ. V lost 1 base to trimming and J lost 11 bases, with 14 bases between them. In DNA form, the CDR3 reads TGTGCCAGCAGCTTAGATATGGTTCCTTTTGCTTTCTTT. This sequence encodes CASSLDMVPFAFF.

In its sample, this clonotype was seen many times. The chain has TRBV2 and TRBJ2-2, with 11 bases lining up with TRBD1. CDR1 SNHLY and CDR2 FYNNEI come from the germline V gene. The V and J ends lost 8 bases and 6 bases, in that order; junction bases with no gene match: 8. This CDR3 is 15 amino acids long. The CDR3 reads CASQPRTGGSGELFF. In DNA, the CDR3 is TGTGCCAGCCAACCCCGGACAGGGGGCTCCGGGGAGCTGTTTTTT.

This clonotype has ten or more counts. The rearrangement uses TRBV6-1 and TRBJ2-3; D is uncertain. V was cut by 6 bases and J by 4 bases, with 17 bases left in between. The CDR3 totals 15 residues. Germline CDR1 and CDR2: MNHNS and SASEGT. CDR3 DNA: TGTGCCAGCAGCCCCCATGACCGGACCCCAGATACGCAGTATTTT. It is translated as CASSPHDRTPDTQYF.

This clonotype was detected many times. DNA for the CDR3: TGTGCCTGGAGTGTAATGGGGGCGCAGTACTTC. Translation: CAWSVMGAQYF. This chain joins TRBV30 and TRBJ2-7, with D possibly TRBD1 on 6 matching bases. Trimming stripped 0 bases from V and 9 bases from J, with 9 bases between. Germline CDR1 is GTSNPN and CDR2 is SVGIG (reference sequence). The CDR3 has 11 amino acids.

This clonotype has more than one count but fewer than ten. The CDR3 spells CASSQDATGGVGTQYF. The CDR3 nucleotides read TGCGCCAGCAGCCAAGATGCGACGGGGGGGGTGGGGACCCAGTACTTC. The chain has TRBV4-1 and TRBJ2-5; TRBD2 agrees at 8 bases. Per the germline V gene, CDR1 is MGHRA and CDR2 is YSYEKL. The length of the CDR3 is 16 residues. With 0 bases clipped from V and 7 bases from J, the junction kept 10 bases outside the gene matches.

The chain employs TRBV11-2 and TRBJ2-1, with 11 bases identical to TRBD2. CDR3 length equals 15 residues. Germline CDR1 SGHAT, CDR2 FQNNGV. V lost 0 bases to trimming and J lost 10 bases; unmatched junction nucleotides: 5. The CDR3 here is CASSLESLAGDEQFF. CDR3 nucleotides: TGTGCCAGCAGCTTAGAATCACTAGCGGGAGACGAGCAGTTCTTC.

This clonotype has ten or more counts. The rearrangement uses TRBV28 and TRBJ2-3; D remains unclear. Germline CDR1 is MDHEN and CDR2 is SYDVKM. The CDR3 spans 15 residues. V shed 1 base and J shed 6 bases, with 14 bases lying between them. This CDR3 is CASSLYRVSRDTQYF. CDR3 sequence (DNA): TGTGCCAGCAGTTTATATCGGGTATCCCGCGATACGCAGTATTTT. Filled out from reference TRBV28 and TRBJ2-3, the complete variable domain reads DVKVTQSSRYLVKRTGEKVFLECVQDMDHENMFWYRQDPGLGLRLIYFSYDVKMKEKGDIPEGYSVSREKKERFSLILESASTNQTSMYLCASSLYRVSRDTQYFGPGTRLTVL.

This clonotype was seen ten or more times. V usage is TRBV9 and J usage is TRBJ1-1; tentatively, D is TRBD1 (6 bases). The CDR3 length is 16 residues. V lost 0 bases to trimming and J lost 0 bases, with 12 bases between them. Germline values: CDR1 SGDLS, CDR2 YYNGEE. The CDR3, as DNA: TGTGCCAGCAGCGTAGAAGGACAGCTGGTGAACACTGAAGCTTTCTTT. It specifies CASSVEGQLVNTEAFF.

In this sample, this clonotype turned up many times. The CDR3 is CASRSRTGWGHTEAFF. CDR3 sequence (DNA): TGTGCCAGCAGATCCAGGACAGGGTGGGGACACACTGAAGCTTTCTTT. The chain has TRBV28 and TRBJ1-1; the match to TRBD1 covers 8 bases. Germline V gives CDR1 MDHEN, CDR2 SYDVKM. CDR3 length: 16 residues. V gave up 6 bases and J gave up 3 bases; unmatched junction bases: 12.

This chain uses TRBV12-3 or TRBV12-4 with TRBJ2-1; possibly TRBD2 for D (7 bases). The CDR3 has 15 residues. V lost 2 bases and J lost 4, with 12 bases in between. The CDR3 sequence: CASSLQGRAYNEQFF. The CDR3 DNA reads TGTGCCAGCAGTTTACAGGGGAGGGCTTACAATGAGCAGTTCTTC.

This chain's CDR3 is CAWSRGTLEKLFF. The CDR3 coding sequence is TGTGCCTGGAGTCGGGGGACACTTGAAAAACTGTTTTTT. This chain uses TRBV30 with TRBJ1-4; a possible D gene is TRBD1 (6 bases). Germline CDR1 reads GTSNPN; CDR2 reads SVGIG (reference sequence). Trimming cost V 2 bases and J 7 bases, with 11 bases left between them. There are 13 residues in the CDR3.